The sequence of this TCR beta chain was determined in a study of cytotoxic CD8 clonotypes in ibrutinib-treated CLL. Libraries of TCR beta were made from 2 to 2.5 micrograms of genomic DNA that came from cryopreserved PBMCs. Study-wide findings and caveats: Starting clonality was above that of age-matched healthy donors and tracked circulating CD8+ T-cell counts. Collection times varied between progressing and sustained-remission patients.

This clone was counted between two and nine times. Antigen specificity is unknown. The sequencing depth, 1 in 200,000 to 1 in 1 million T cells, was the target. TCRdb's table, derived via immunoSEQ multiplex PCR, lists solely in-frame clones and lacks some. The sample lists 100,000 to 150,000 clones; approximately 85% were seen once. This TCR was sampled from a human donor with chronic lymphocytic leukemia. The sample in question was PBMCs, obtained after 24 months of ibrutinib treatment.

The CDR3 DNA reads as TGTGCCAGCAGCCCACCGGGACTGATTAACAATGAGCAGTTCTTC. Its translation is CASSPPGLINNEQFF. V gene TRBV7-9 combines with J gene TRBJ2-1; tentative D call: TRBD2 (6 bases). CDR1 SEHNR and CDR2 FQNEAQ come from the germline V gene (reference sequence). CDR3 length: 15 amino acids. The ends were cut back, 5 bases at V and 5 bases at J, with 16 bases in the middle.